The clone carrying this T cell receptor (beta chain) appeared a few times. Its matching antigen is unknown. Investigators performed immunoSEQ version v3.0 at survey level. Clones were sequenced by immunoSEQ multiplex PCR, and TCRdb holds only the in-frame ones, with some missing. Of about 29,000 clones listed, around 80% are singletons. The data were taken from a study of long-term antiretroviral therapy in people with HIV. Each HIV participant was treated in the United States. V dropped 6 bases and J dropped 2; count of bases not matched to a gene: 17. The germline gives CDR1 MGHDK, CDR2 SYGVNS. The CDR3 consists of 18 residues. Notes on the study in general: Controls had broader CDR3 length ranges than HIV repertoires did. Older ART regimens were possibly in use when the blood was collected between the mid-2000s and the late 2010s. The study lacked data on ART adherence, viral resistance or therapy changes.

The chain combines TRBV25-1 with TRBJ1-1; 8 nucleotides align to TRBD1. The TCR comes from a man between 40 and 49 years old with HIV. This specimen consisted of unsorted PBMCs, obtained 3 years after starting antiretroviral therapy. The CDR3 DNA reads as TGTGCCAGCAGGGGGATTGGACAGGGCCCTACAAGAAACACTGAAGCTTTCTTT. Residues: CASRGIGQGPTRNTEAFF.